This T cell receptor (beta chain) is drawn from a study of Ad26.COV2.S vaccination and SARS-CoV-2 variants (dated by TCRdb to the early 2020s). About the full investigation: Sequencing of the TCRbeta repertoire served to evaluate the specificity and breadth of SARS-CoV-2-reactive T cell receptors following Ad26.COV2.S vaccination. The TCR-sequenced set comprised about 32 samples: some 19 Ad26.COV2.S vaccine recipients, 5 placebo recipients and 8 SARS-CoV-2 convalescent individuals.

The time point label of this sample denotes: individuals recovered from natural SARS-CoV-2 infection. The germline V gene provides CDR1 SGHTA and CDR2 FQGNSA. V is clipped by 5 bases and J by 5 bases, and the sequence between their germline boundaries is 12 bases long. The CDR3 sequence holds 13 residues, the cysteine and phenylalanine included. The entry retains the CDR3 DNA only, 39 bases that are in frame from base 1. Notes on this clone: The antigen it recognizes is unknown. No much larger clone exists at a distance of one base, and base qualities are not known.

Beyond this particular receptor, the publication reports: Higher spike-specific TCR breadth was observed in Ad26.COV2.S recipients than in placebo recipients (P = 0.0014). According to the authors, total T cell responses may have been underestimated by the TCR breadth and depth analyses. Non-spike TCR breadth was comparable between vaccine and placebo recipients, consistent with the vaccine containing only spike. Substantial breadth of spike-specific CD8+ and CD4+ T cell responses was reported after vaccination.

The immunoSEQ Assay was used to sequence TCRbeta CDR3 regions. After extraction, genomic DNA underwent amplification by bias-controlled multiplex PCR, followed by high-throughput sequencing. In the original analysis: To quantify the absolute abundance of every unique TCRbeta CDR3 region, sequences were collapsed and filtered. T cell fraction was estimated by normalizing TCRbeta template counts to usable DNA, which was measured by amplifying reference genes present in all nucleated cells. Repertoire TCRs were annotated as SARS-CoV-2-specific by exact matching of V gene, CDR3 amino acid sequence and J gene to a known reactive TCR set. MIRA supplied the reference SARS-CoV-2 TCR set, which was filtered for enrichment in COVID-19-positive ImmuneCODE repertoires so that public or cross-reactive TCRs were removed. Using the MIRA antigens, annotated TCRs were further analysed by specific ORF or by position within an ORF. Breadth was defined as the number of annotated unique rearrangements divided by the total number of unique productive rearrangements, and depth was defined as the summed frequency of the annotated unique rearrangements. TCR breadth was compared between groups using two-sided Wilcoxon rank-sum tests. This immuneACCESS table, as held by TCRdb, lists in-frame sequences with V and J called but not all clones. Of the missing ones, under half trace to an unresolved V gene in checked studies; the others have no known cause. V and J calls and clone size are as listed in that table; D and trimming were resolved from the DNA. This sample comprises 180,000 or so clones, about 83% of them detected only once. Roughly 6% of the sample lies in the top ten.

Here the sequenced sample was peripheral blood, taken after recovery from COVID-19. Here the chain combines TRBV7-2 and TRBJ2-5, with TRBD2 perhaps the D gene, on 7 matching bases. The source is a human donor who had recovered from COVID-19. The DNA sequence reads TGTGCCAGCAGCCCAAGGGGGGGGGAGACCCAGTACTTC. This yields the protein CASSPRGGETQYF.